A selection of T cell receptor beta chains follows, all from one sample in a study of PD-L1 blockade in urothelial cancer. Only in-frame clones appear in the TCRdb table, and some are missing; sequencing was by immunoSEQ multiplex PCR. Counted here are roughly 90,000 clones, approximately 90% occurring once; the ten biggest clones make up roughly a tenth. This specimen consisted of PBMCs, obtained around atezolizumab (anti-PD-L1) treatment. Receptors were obtained from a man in his sixties with urothelial cancer. The CDR3 runs from the conserved cysteine through the conserved F or W. A D gene is named only where the DNA matches it firmly. Expanded clones get a size class; other rows say once, few or many, or leave the size out.

TRBV15	.	.	TRBJ2-7	CATSRDPPASGTLPSYEQYF	TGTGCCACCAGCAGGGACCCACCCGCGTCCGGGACTCTACCCTCCTACGAGCAGTACTTC
TRBV30	TRBD1	.	TRBJ1-1	CAWSPRNRGDTEAFF	TGTGCCTGGAGCCCCCGGAACAGGGGCGACACTGAAGCTTTCTTT
TRBV18	TRBD1	.	TRBJ2-6	CASSHPGQVLSGANVLTF	TGTGCCAGCTCACATCCGGGACAGGTACTCTCTGGGGCCAACGTCCTGACTTTC
TRBV5-1	TRBD2	once	TRBJ2-3	CASSYGTSGGQTSTDTQYF	TGCGCCAGCAGCTATGGGACTAGCGGGGGCCAGACTAGCACAGATACGCAGTATTTT
TRBV4-3	.	once	TRBJ1-2	CASSQDRMGYTF	TGCGCCAGCAGCCAAGACAGGATGGGCTACACCTTC
TRBV4-2	TRBD2	once	TRBJ2-1	CASSGSGGASYNEQFF	TGTGCCAGCAGTGGTAGCGGGGGGGCTTCTTACAATGAGCAGTTCTTC
TRBV14	.	few	TRBJ1-2	CASSPAGIGYGYTF	TGTGCCAGCAGCCCCGCGGGGATTGGCTATGGCTACACCTTC
TRBV5-4	TRBD2	.	TRBJ2-3	CASSFERGSTDTQYF	TGTGCCAGCAGCTTCGAGCGGGGAAGCACAGATACGCAGTATTTT
TRBV2	.	.	TRBJ2-5	CASSRAGRQETQYF	TGTGCCAGCAGTCGGGCGGGGCGGCAAGAGACCCAGTACTTC
TRBV6-6	.	medium-sized	TRBJ2-7	CASSLGDFSYEQYF	TGTGCCAGCAGTCTTGGGGACTTCTCCTACGAGCAGTACTTC
TRBV28	.	.	TRBJ2-3	CASSLWDSSSTDTQYF	TGTGCCAGCAGTTTATGGGACAGTTCTAGCACAGATACGCAGTATTTT
TRBV9	.	.	TRBJ2-3	CASSPGGWTDTQYF	TGTGCCAGCAGCCCAGGGGGGTGGACAGATACGCAGTATTTT
TRBV27	.	.	TRBJ1-2	CASSLFGGISNYGYTF	TGTGCCAGCAGTTTATTTGGAGGGATCTCTAACTATGGCTACACCTTC
TRBV6-5	TRBD1	.	TRBJ2-7	CASSYMGQGEYEQYF	TGTGCCAGCAGTTATATGGGACAGGGAGAATACGAGCAGTACTTC
TRBV30	.	.	TRBJ2-3	CAWSLGDTQYF	TGTGCCTGGAGTCTCGGAGATACGCAGTATTTT
TRBV7-6	.	few	TRBJ1-3	CASSLEVGVSGNTIYF	TGTGCCAGCAGCTTGGAAGTCGGGGTGTCCGGAAACACCATATATTTT
TRBV7-8	.	.	TRBJ2-7	CASSLGRSVYEQYF	TGTGCCAGCAGCTTAGGTCGGAGTGTATACGAGCAGTACTTC
TRBV27	TRBD2	once	TRBJ2-1	CASSPGLGLNEQFF	TGTGCCAGCAGCCCGGGACTAGGCCTTAATGAGCAGTTCTTC
TRBV7-2	.	.	TRBJ2-7	CASSSRRGSYEQYF	TGTGCCAGCAGCTCCCGACGGGGTAGCTACGAGCAGTACTTC
TRBV7-9	.	few	TRBJ1-2	CASSPGRGQANYGYTF	TGTGCCAGCAGCCCGGGCCGAGGGCAGGCGAACTATGGCTACACCTTC
TRBV5-1	TRBD1	.	TRBJ2-7	CASSLGGGQGPGEQYF	TGCGCCAGCAGCCTGGGGGGCGGACAGGGGCCGGGCGAGCAGTACTTC
TRBV6-1	TRBD1	.	TRBJ2-5	CASSVGQAGETQYF	TGTGCCAGCAGTGTGGGACAGGCGGGGGAGACCCAGTACTTC
TRBV14	TRBD2	.	TRBJ2-1	CASSQLSGGARTGTFF	TGTGCCAGCAGCCAATTGTCCGGGGGGGCCCGTACGGGGACTTTCTTC
TRBV5-1	TRBD2	.	TRBJ2-1	CASSSRGTSGGREQFF	TGCGCCAGCAGCTCGAGAGGGACTAGCGGGGGTCGTGAGCAGTTCTTC
TRBV10-1	.	.	TRBJ2-3	CASSESRVVWPTDTQYF	TGCGCCAGCAGTGAGTCTCGGGTGGTATGGCCAACAGATACGCAGTATTTT
TRBV5-6	.	.	TRBJ2-1	CASSRLGPYNEQFF	TGTGCCAGCAGCCGATTGGGCCCCTACAATGAGCAGTTCTTC
TRBV9	TRBD2	.	TRBJ2-1	CASSPSGGADNEQFF	TGTGCCAGCAGCCCTAGCGGGGGAGCAGACAATGAGCAGTTCTTC
TRBV5-1	TRBD1	few	TRBJ1-1	CASSVSGTGLTEAFF	TGCGCCAGCAGCGTGTCCGGGACAGGGTTAACTGAAGCTTTCTTT
TRBV2	TRBD1	once	TRBJ1-2	CASSGYRQGLRAGYTF	TGTGCCAGCAGCGGATATAGACAGGGGTTGAGGGCTGGCTACACCTTC
TRBV6-5	TRBD2	once	TRBJ2-7	CASSYSTGGSYEQYF	TGTGCCAGCAGTTACTCGACGGGGGGTTCCTACGAGCAGTACTTC
TRBV7-2	.	.	TRBJ2-3	CASSTYHTDTQYF	TGTGCCAGCAGCACCTACCACACAGATACGCAGTATTTT
TRBV29-1	.	.	TRBJ2-3	CSPTGPGSTQYF	TGCAGCCCCACCGGCCCCGGGTCTACGCAGTATTTT
TRBV27	.	.	TRBJ2-1	CASSLNVGAPGYNEQFF	TGTGCCAGCAGTTTAAATGTGGGAGCCCCGGGGTACAATGAGCAGTTCTTC
TRBV5-6	TRBD1	.	TRBJ1-2	CASSSGQGAGGYTF	TGTGCCAGCAGCTCGGGACAGGGGGCCGGTGGCTACACCTTC
TRBV5-4	TRBD2	.	TRBJ2-3	CASSELAAVDTQYF	TGTGCCAGCAGCGAACTAGCGGCTGTGGATACGCAGTATTTT
TRBV5-6	.	.	TRBJ2-3	CASSLGALSTDTQYF	TGTGCCAGCAGCTTGGGGGCCCTCAGCACAGATACGCAGTATTTT
TRBV19	.	.	TRBJ2-7	CASSSQSYEQYF	TGTGCCAGTAGCTCCCAGTCCTACGAGCAGTACTTC
TRBV11-2	.	.	TRBJ2-5	CASSLRRNQETQYF	TGTGCCAGCAGCTTAAGGCGGAACCAAGAGACCCAGTACTTC
TRBV4-1	TRBD2	.	TRBJ2-7	CASSQAGSGVFEQYF	TGCGCCAGCAGCCAAGCGGGTAGCGGGGTGTTCGAGCAGTACTTC
TRBV5-1	TRBD1	.	TRBJ2-2	CASSFSPGTGPTGELFF	TGCGCCAGCAGCTTTTCCCCCGGGACAGGGCCCACCGGGGAGCTGTTTTTT
TRBV15	.	.	TRBJ2-1	CATSRDQAVLGHEQFF	TGTGCCACCAGCAGAGATCAGGCCGTACTAGGCCATGAGCAGTTCTTC
TRBV5-6	.	.	TRBJ1-2	CASSLGTGNSVYGYTF	TGTGCCAGCAGCTTGGGTACAGGGAACTCCGTCTATGGCTACACCTTC
TRBV4-3	TRBD2	.	TRBJ2-1	CASSQLALAGGNNEQFF	TGCGCCAGCAGCCAGCTCGCTCTAGCGGGAGGGAACAATGAGCAGTTCTTC
TRBV9	TRBD2	.	TRBJ2-2	CASSGLAGVRRELFF	TGTGCCAGCAGTGGACTAGCGGGAGTTCGTCGGGAGCTGTTTTTT
TRBV2	TRBD1	few	TRBJ2-5	CASSTWDSTQETQYF	TGTGCCAGCAGTACTTGGGACAGCACCCAAGAGACCCAGTACTTC
TRBV11-2	.	.	TRBJ1-5	CASSQQGRDQPQHF	TGTGCCAGCAGTCAACAGGGAAGGGATCAGCCCCAGCATTTT
TRBV7-2	.	.	TRBJ2-7	CASSLPNSYEQYF	TGTGCCAGCAGCCTACCTAACTCCTACGAGCAGTACTTC
TRBV9	TRBD2	.	TRBJ2-1	CASSVDRRGAYNEQFF	TGTGCCAGCAGCGTAGATCGGCGGGGGGCCTACAATGAGCAGTTCTTC
TRBV6-1	.	.	TRBJ1-1	CASSEARSTEAFF	TGTGCCAGCAGTGAAGCGCGTAGCACTGAAGCTTTCTTT
TRBV27	TRBD2	.	TRBJ2-2	CASSPWGLTGELFF	TGTGCCAGCAGTCCGTGGGGACTAACCGGGGAGCTGTTTTTT
TRBV2	.	.	TRBJ1-2	CASSVQMNGGYTF	TGTGCCAGCAGTGTACAGATGAATGGTGGCTACACCTTC